A single sample gave rise to the 26 T cell receptor beta chains below, sequenced in a study of blood T cell repertoires in COVID-19. Produced via immunoSEQ multiplex PCR; TCRdb's table is partial and in-frame only. The sample gives about 210,000 clones, about 90% of which show up once; around 1.6% is in the top ten. The sequencing input was peripheral blood. The receptors originated from a young man with active or convalescent COVID-19.

This CDR3 reads CASSYPGQGKQPQHF. The CDR3 DNA reads TGTGCCAGCAGTTACCCTGGACAGGGAAAGCAGCCCCAGCATTTT. The gene calls are TRBV6-5 and TRBJ1-5; 8 bases are shared with TRBD1. Germline V lookup: CDR1 MNHEY, CDR2 SVGAGI. After removal of 2 bases from V and 7 bases from J, the junction contained 7 bases not matched to a gene. This CDR3 is 15 amino acids long.

The rearrangement links TRBV12-5 to TRBJ2-3; 8 positions agree with TRBD1. V lost 6 bases and J lost 3; bases outside the gene matches: 5. The CDR3 covers 14 residues. The V gene's germline CDR1 is LGHNT and CDR2 FRNRAP. As DNA, the CDR3 is TGTGCTAGTGGCTACGGACAGGGAACAGATACGCAGTATTTT. It is translated as CASGYGQGTDTQYF.

The genes are TRBV7-3 and TRBJ2-2; no reliable D call. The CDR3 runs 14 residues. Trimming shortened V by 3 bases and J by 2 bases, and 7 bases separated the two germline ends. Germline CDR1 reads SGHTA; CDR2 reads FQGTGA. CDR3 amino acids: CASSLGINTGELFF. The CDR3 coding sequence is TGTGCCAGCAGCTTGGGCATCAACACCGGGGAGCTGTTTTTT.

The chain couples TRBV14 to TRBJ2-4; 7 bases map to TRBD1. Per the germline V gene, CDR1 is SGHDN and CDR2 is FVKESK. The V gene end was trimmed by 6 bases and the J gene end by 5 bases; junction bases not matched to a gene: 7. This CDR3 has 14 residues. The CDR3 nucleotides are TGTGCCAGCAGTCTCAGGGGGAGCGAAAACATTCAGTACTTC. Amino acid sequence: CASSLRGSENIQYF.

The table lists this clone with a few counts. Other nucleotide sequences in the sample specify the same CDR3. The chain employs TRBV28 and TRBJ2-7; 8 nucleotides match TRBD1. Losses at the gene ends were 2 bases for V and 3 bases for J; bases not matched to a gene: 6. Germline V CDR1 and CDR2: MDHEN, SYDVKM. CDR3 length: 15 amino acids. Here the CDR3 DNA reads TGTGCCAGCAGTTTAAGGAGGACAGGGCTCTACGAGCAGTACTTC. Its protein is CASSLRRTGLYEQYF.

V gene TRBV3-1 (or the pseudogene TRBV3-2) combines with J gene TRBJ2-3; 8 bases fit TRBD2. The CDR3 consists of 18 residues. Germline V CDR1 and CDR2: LGHDT, YNNKEL (reference sequence). V lost 3 bases to trimming and J lost 2 bases; unmatched junction nucleotides: 13. The CDR3 region has the DNA TGTGCCAGCAGCCACCCCGGGGGCGGGAGGCCTTTCACAGATACGCAGTATTTT. Amino acid sequence: CASSHPGGGRPFTDTQYF.

The chain employs TRBV19 and TRBJ1-2; D gene ambiguous. Deletions cut 3 bases from V and 0 bases from J, with 8 bases between. From germline, CDR1 is LNHDA and CDR2 SQIVND (reference sequence). The CDR3 sequence is 14 residues long. CDR3 sequence: CASSMGRSNYGYTF. CDR3 sequence (DNA): TGTGCCAGTAGTATGGGCAGGTCTAACTATGGCTACACCTTC.

This clone was seen a single time. CDR3 region: CASSLVGAEQYF. Here the CDR3 DNA reads TGTGCCAGCAGCTTAGTGGGCGCCGAGCAGTACTTC. V gene TRBV11-2 combines with J gene TRBJ2-7; D is undetermined. V shed 1 base and J shed 6 bases, with 7 bases lying between them. The CDR3 extends over 12 amino acids. Germline values: CDR1 SGHAT, CDR2 FQNNGV. The whole variable domain, filled in from reference TRBV11-2 and TRBJ2-7, reads EAGVAQSPRYKIIEKRQSVAFWCNPISGHATLYWYQQILGQGPKLLIQFQNNGVVDDSQLPKDRFSAERLKGVDSTLKIQPAKLEDSAVYLCASSLVGAEQYFGPGTRLTVT.

The chain joins TRBV7-8 to TRBJ1-5; TRBD1 aligns across 7 bases. CDR1 and CDR2 (germline): SGHVS, FQNEAQ. Losses at the gene ends were 4 bases for V and 5 bases for J; bases not matched to a gene: 8. There are 15 residues in the CDR3. The DNA of the CDR3 is TGTGCCAGCAGCTCTTCCAGGGGGGCGTATCAGCCCCAGCATTTT. This sequence encodes CASSSSRGAYQPQHF.

V is TRBV5-4 and J is TRBJ1-1; D remains unclear. The CDR3 is 14 amino acids. Germline CDR1 and CDR2: SGHNT and YYREEE (reference sequence). The V and J ends lost 1 base and 4 bases respectively, with 11 bases between them. The CDR3 protein is CASSLIGLSTEAFF. CDR3 coding DNA: TGTGCCAGCAGCTTGATCGGACTGAGCACTGAAGCTTTCTTT.

The genes are TRBV27 and TRBJ2-1, with 7 bases identical to TRBD2. The junction had 5 bases not matched to a gene; V was cut back by 2 bases and J by 4 bases. CDR3 length equals 15 residues. Germline V gene sequence: CDR1 MNHEY, CDR2 SMNVEV (reference sequence). The CDR3 coding sequence is TGTGCCAGCAGTTTAGGGCTAGCGGTGTACAATGAGCAGTTCTTC. It specifies CASSLGLAVYNEQFF.

This sequence joins TRBV25-1 and TRBJ2-1, with TRBD2 identical over 9 bases. This CDR3 has 14 amino acids. CDR1 and CDR2 (germline): MGHDK, SYGVNS. The V and J ends lost 2 bases and 5 bases, in that order; junction bases with no gene match: 1. The CDR3 is CASSEAGGNNEQFF. CDR3 coding DNA: TGTGCCAGCAGTGAAGCGGGGGGGAACAATGAGCAGTTCTTC.

This sequence joins TRBV18 and TRBJ1-1, with D unclear. The CDR3 runs to 16 residues. V gave up 2 bases and J gave up 0 bases, with 13 bases separating them. Germline values: CDR1 KGHSH, CDR2 LQKENI. The CDR3 region is CASSPNSGIMNTEAFF. The CDR3 bases are TGTGCCAGCTCACCAAACTCAGGAATCATGAACACTGAAGCTTTCTTT.

The V and J genes are TRBV11-2 and TRBJ2-1; TRBD1 might be the D (5 bases). The CDR3 covers 13 residues. The ends were cut back, 5 bases at V and 8 bases at J, with 13 bases in the middle. Looked up from germline, CDR1 is SGHAT and CDR2 is FQNNGV. The CDR3, as DNA: TGTGCCAGCAGCGGAAATCAGGGCCATGAGCAGTTCTTC. It is translated as CASSGNQGHEQFF. The whole variable domain, remainder taken from reference TRBV11-2 and TRBJ2-1, is EAGVAQSPRYKIIEKRQSVAFWCNPISGHATLYWYQQILGQGPKLLIQFQNNGVVDDSQLPKDRFSAERLKGVDSTLKIQPAKLEDSAVYLCASSGNQGHEQFFGPGTRLTVL.

Notes on this clone: The sample carries other DNA sequences with the same CDR3. This CDR3 reads CASSPPGGSYNEQFF. CDR3 DNA sequence: TGTGCCAGCAGCCCCCCCGGCGGCTCCTACAATGAGCAGTTCTTC. The chain is built from TRBV7-2 and TRBJ2-1; D not certain. Deletions cut 5 bases from V and 0 bases from J, with 11 bases between. Germline V CDR1 and CDR2: SGHTA, FQGNSA. This CDR3 is built from 15 residues.

As DNA, the CDR3 is TGTGCCAGCAGCCAAGATTGGACATTAGGTGGAAACACCATATATTTT. Protein product: CASSQDWTLGGNTIYF. This chain joins TRBV14 and TRBJ1-3; the D gene is possibly TRBD1 (5 bases). V was pared by 0 bases and J by 3 bases, with 12 bases between. Germline lookup yields CDR1 SGHDN and CDR2 FVKESK. The CDR3 sequence is 16 residues long.

This chain connects TRBV3-1 (or the pseudogene TRBV3-2) to TRBJ2-1, with 8 bases identical to TRBD2. This CDR3 is built from 17 residues. The J segment lost 4 bases and the V segment lost 1 base, leaving 9 bases of the junction unmatched. CDR1 and CDR2 from the germline V gene are LGHDT and YNNKEL (reference sequence). Here the CDR3 reads CASSQGREGLGYNEQFF. Written as DNA, the CDR3 is TGTGCCAGCAGCCAAGGTCGGGAGGGCCTTGGGTACAATGAGCAGTTCTTC.

The chain is built from TRBV30 and TRBJ1-2; no reliable D call. V lost 6 bases to trimming and J lost 2 bases, with 10 bases between them. The germline CDR1 and CDR2 sequences are GTSNPN and SVGIG (reference sequence). The CDR3 extends over 12 amino acids. The CDR3 sequence is CACSTSNYGYTF. CDR3 bases: TGTGCCTGCTCGACAAGCAACTATGGCTACACCTTC.

V gene TRBV12-5 combines with J gene TRBJ2-3, with 7 bases lining up with TRBD2. The ends lost 4 bases at V and 0 bases at J; junction bases unmatched: 7. CDR1 is LGHNT, CDR2 FRNRAP, per germline. CDR3 size: 16 residues. CDR3 in amino acids: CASGSTSGISTDTQYF. The CDR3 DNA reads as TGTGCTAGTGGTTCCACCAGCGGGATTAGCACAGATACGCAGTATTTT.

This clone was recorded a few times. Other nucleotide sequences in the sample specify the same CDR3. The chain links TRBV10-3 to TRBJ1-5; D is uncertain. The germline CDR1 and CDR2 sequences are ENHRY and SYGVKD. V lost 0 bases and J 4 bases, leaving 4 bases between the germline ends. The CDR3 is 13 residues long. The CDR3 sequence is CAISESENQPQHF. In nucleotides, the CDR3 is TGTGCCATCAGTGAGTCGGAGAATCAGCCCCAGCATTTT.

The rearrangement joins TRBV7-8 to TRBJ2-7, with 7 positions matching TRBD2. The CDR3 has 13 amino acids. Germline CDR1 and CDR2: SGHVS and FQNEAQ. The V and J ends lost 5 bases and 8 bases, in that order; junction bases with no gene match: 9. As DNA, the CDR3 is TGTGCCAGCAGCCCCCCAATGGGGGGGAAGCAGTACTTC. Amino acids: CASSPPMGGKQYF. Full variable domain (outside the CDR3, taken from reference TRBV7-8 and TRBJ2-7): GAGVSQSPRYKVAKRGQDVALRCDPISGHVSLFWYQQALGQGPEFLTYFQNEAQLDKSGLPSDRFFAERPEGSVSTLKIQRTQQEDSAVYLCASSPPMGGKQYFGPGTRLTVT.

The chain combines TRBV18 with TRBJ1-5; TRBD1 matches 9 bases. Germline values: CDR1 KGHSH, CDR2 LQKENI. The CDR3 contains 15 residues. The V gene end was trimmed by 3 bases and the J gene end by 4 bases; junction bases not matched to a gene: 4. CDR3 in amino acids: CASSPSGQGNQPQHF. The CDR3, as DNA: TGTGCCAGCTCACCTAGCGGACAGGGGAATCAGCCCCAGCATTTT.

This chain connects TRBV14 to TRBJ1-6, with 7 bases fitting TRBD1. This CDR3 spans 14 amino acids. J gave up 11 bases and V 3 bases, and 7 bases lay outside the gene matches. Germline CDR1 is SGHDN and CDR2 is FVKESK. The DNA of the CDR3 is TGTGCCAGCAGCCAGACAGGGCAGTATACACCCCTCCACTTT. Translated, it gives CASSQTGQYTPLHF. The entire variable domain, with the rest obtained from reference TRBV14 and TRBJ1-6, is as follows: EAGVTQFPSHSVIEKGQTVTLRCDPISGHDNLYWYRRVMGKEIKFLLHFVKESKQDESGMPNNRFLAERTGGTYSTLKVQPAELEDSGVYFCASSQTGQYTPLHFGNGTRLTVT.

This chain uses TRBV19 with TRBJ2-1; 7 nucleotides agree with TRBD2. The CDR3 length is 12 residues. V lost 6 bases and J lost 8; bases outside the gene matches: 4. Germline loops: CDR1 LNHDA, CDR2 SQIVND (reference sequence). The CDR3 protein is CASRPGRDEQFF. CDR3 DNA: TGTGCCAGTAGACCGGGGAGGGATGAGCAGTTCTTC.

CDR3 residues: CASSQVERRHEQFF. CDR3 nucleotide sequence: TGTGCCAGCAGTCAGGTGGAGCGGCGCCATGAGCAGTTCTTC. The J gene is TRBJ2-1, the V gene TRBV5-6; weak D call: TRBD2 (5 bases). The CDR3 covers 14 residues. The V and J ends lost 5 bases and 8 bases respectively, with 17 bases between them. Germline CDR1 SGHDT, CDR2 YYEEEE.

The CDR3 loop is CASSLYSGEGSYEQYF. DNA for the CDR3: TGTGCCAGCAGCTTATATAGTGGGGAGGGATCCTACGAGCAGTACTTC. The gene calls are TRBV11-1 and TRBJ2-7; 7 positions agree with TRBD2. The germline CDR1 and CDR2 sequences are SGHAT and FQDESV (reference sequence). The CDR3 sequence is 16 residues long. Trimming took 2 bases from V and 1 from J; bases not matched to a gene: 8.